The sample holds one count of the clone carrying this T cell receptor (beta chain). Here immunoSEQ multiplex PCR was the method, and the copy in TCRdb shows in-frame clones only, minus some. Here the sample spans about 110,000 clones, approximately 82% being singletons. This specimen comes from a study of blood T cell repertoires in COVID-19. The junction had 6 bases not matched to a gene; V was cut back by 3 bases and J by 0 bases. The CDR3 covers 16 residues. The germline gives CDR1 KGHSH, CDR2 LQKENI. The chain has TRBV18 and TRBJ2-3; 7 positions agree with TRBD1. The sequence came from an elderly woman with acute or convalescent COVID-19. Sequencing input: peripheral blood. The CDR3 here is CASSPPGQFSTDTQYF. In DNA form, the CDR3 reads TGTGCCAGCTCACCTCCGGGACAGTTTAGCACAGATACGCAGTATTTT.